Presented here are 14 T cell receptor beta chains from one specimen sequenced in a study of blood T cell repertoires in COVID-19. Profiled with immunoSEQ multiplex PCR; TCRdb holds only in-frame clones, not every one. In the table there are over 200,000 clones, roughly nine tenths of which are singletons. The sample comprised peripheral blood. The receptors derive from a man aged 55 to 70 who had recovered from COVID-19.

The J gene is TRBJ1-4, the V gene TRBV11-1; 7 nucleotides line up with TRBD1. Germline V gives CDR1 SGHAT, CDR2 FQDESV (reference sequence). This CDR3 region has 15 residues. V was clipped by 5 bases and J by 2 bases; unmatched bases: 5. The CDR3 reads CASSPRDSTNEKLFF. Written as DNA, the CDR3 is TGTGCCAGCAGCCCCCGGGACAGTACTAATGAAAAACTGTTTTTT.

The chain recombines TRBV19 with TRBJ2-3, with 13 bases aligning to TRBD2. The CDR3 totals 17 residues. The trim removed 5 bases at V and 3 bases at J, leaving 8 bases unmatched. In germline, CDR1 is LNHDA, CDR2 SQIVND (reference sequence). CDR3 amino acids: CASSPRTSGRWTDTQYF. CDR3 in DNA: TGTGCCAGTAGTCCCCGGACTAGCGGGAGATGGACAGATACGCAGTATTTT. The full variable domain, in which reference TRBV19 and TRBJ2-3 provide the parts outside the CDR3, is DGGITQSPKYLFRKEGQNVTLSCEQNLNHDAMYWYRQDPGQGLRLIYYSQIVNDFQKGDIAEGYSVSREKKESFPLTVTSAQKNPTAFYLCASSPRTSGRWTDTQYFGPGTRLTVL.

This chain uses TRBV30 with TRBJ2-5; a possible D gene is TRBD1 (5 bases). Germline lookup yields CDR1 GTSNPN and CDR2 SVGIG (reference sequence). The CDR3 spans 15 residues. Trimming took off 0 bases at V and 2 bases at J, with 13 bases between the two ends. The CDR3 DNA sequence: TGTGCCTGGAGTGTAGGGGCAGGTCTACAAGAGACCCAGTACTTC. As protein: CAWSVGAGLQETQYF. The full variable domain, rest sourced from reference TRBV30 and TRBJ2-5, is SQTIHQWPATLVQPVGSPLSLECTVEGTSNPNLYWYRQAAGRGLQLLFYSVGIGQISSEVPQNLSASRPQDRQFILSSKKLLLSDSGFYLCAWSVGAGLQETQYFGPGTRLLVL.

This clone occurred a few times. This chain links TRBV27 with TRBJ2-1; tentative D call: TRBD1 (5 bases). V dropped 3 bases and J dropped 5 bases, with 14 bases sitting between them. In germline, CDR1 is MNHEY, CDR2 SMNVEV (reference sequence). CDR3 length equals 15 residues. The CDR3: CASSLGQGENNEQFF. Written as DNA, the CDR3 is TGTGCCAGCAGTTTGGGTCAGGGTGAGAACAATGAGCAGTTCTTC.

This chain connects TRBV5-6 to TRBJ1-4; TRBD1 aligns across 7 bases. V dropped 0 bases and J dropped 7; count of bases not matched to a gene: 3. CDR1 SGHDT and CDR2 YYEEEE come from the germline V gene. This CDR3 comprises 14 residues. CDR3 amino acids: CASSLADRAEKLFF. The CDR3 DNA reads TGTGCCAGCAGCTTGGCCGACAGGGCTGAAAAACTGTTTTTT.

This CDR3 is CASSKGTGGLNIQYF. The CDR3 nucleotides are TGTGCCAGCAGCAAGGGGACAGGGGGCTTGAACATTCAGTACTTC. The genes are TRBV6-5 and TRBJ2-4; 12 nucleotides agree with TRBD1. Unmatched junction bases numbered 7, after V lost 6 bases and J lost 7 bases. There are 15 residues in the CDR3. Germline CDR1 reads MNHEY; CDR2 reads SVGAGI.

The CDR3 protein is CASSVGGRSYNEQFF. CDR3 coding DNA: TGTGCCAGCAGTGTGGGGGGGCGGTCCTACAATGAGCAGTTCTTC. The chain uses TRBV2 and TRBJ2-1; possibly TRBD2 for D (7 bases). The CDR3 has 15 amino acids. V dropped 4 bases and J dropped 1 base, with 11 bases sitting between them. CDR1 and CDR2 from the germline V gene are SNHLY and FYNNEI.

In DNA, the CDR3 is TGTGCCAGCAGCGACCCGAAAGACAGGGGCGTGTTCACAGATACGCAGTATTTT. Residues: CASSDPKDRGVFTDTQYF. The chain joins TRBV21-1 to TRBJ2-3; the D call in the table, TRBD1, was not verified against the DNA. TRBV21-1 constitutes a pseudogene. The CDR3 is 18 amino acids.

V and J are TRBV5-4 and TRBJ2-7; no clear D gene. Germline-derived CDR1 and CDR2 are SGHNT and YYREEE (reference sequence). V was cut by 0 bases and J by 0 bases, with 10 bases left in between. The CDR3 spans 15 residues. In nucleotides, the CDR3 is TGTGCCAGCAGCTTGGCTCCTAGTAGCTCCTACGAGCAGTACTTC. Amino acid sequence: CASSLAPSSSYEQYF.

The V and J genes are TRBV19 and TRBJ2-7, with 13 bases lining up with TRBD2. From germline, CDR1 is LNHDA and CDR2 SQIVND (reference sequence). The length of the CDR3 is 16 residues. The ends lost 4 bases at V and 7 bases at J; junction bases unmatched: 10. The CDR3 spells CASSSPRLAGGPEQYF. The CDR3 region has the DNA TGTGCCAGTAGTAGCCCTCGACTAGCGGGAGGACCGGAGCAGTACTTC. The full variable domain, completed using reference TRBV19 and TRBJ2-7, is DGGITQSPKYLFRKEGQNVTLSCEQNLNHDAMYWYRQDPGQGLRLIYYSQIVNDFQKGDIAEGYSVSREKKESFPLTVTSAQKNPTAFYLCASSSPRLAGGPEQYFGPGTRLTVT.

The chain combines TRBV4-3 with TRBJ2-3; 11 bases are a match to TRBD2. V trimming: 3 bases; J trimming: 4 bases; junction bases outside the gene matches: 3. The germline V gene has CDR1 LGHNA and CDR2 YSLEER. The CDR3 has 15 amino acids. DNA for the CDR3: TGCGCCAGCAGCCACCAACTAGCGGGGGCAGATACGCAGTATTTT. Its protein product is CASSHQLAGADTQYF.

V gene TRBV12-3 or TRBV12-4 combines with J gene TRBJ1-2, with unresolved D. Trimming shortened V by 3 bases and J by 3 bases, and 8 bases separated the two germline ends. The CDR3 has 13 amino acids. The CDR3 loop reads CASSFGRDYGYTF. As DNA, the CDR3 is TGTGCCAGCAGTTTTGGTAGAGACTATGGCTACACCTTC.

This sequence joins TRBV7-6 and TRBJ2-7, with D possibly TRBD2 on 6 matching bases. Germline V gene lookup returns CDR1 SGHVS and CDR2 FNYEAQ. The CDR3 totals 15 residues. V was pared by 5 bases and J by 4 bases, with 18 bases between. DNA for the CDR3: TGTGCCAGCAGCCCTAGCTGGCGGGACGGGTACGAGCAGTACTTC. It specifies CASSPSWRDGYEQYF. Complete variable domain (other parts from reference TRBV7-6 and TRBJ2-7): GAGVSQSPRYKVTKRGQDVALRCDPISGHVSLYWYRQALGQGPEFLTYFNYEAQQDKSGLPNDRFSAERPEGSISTLTIQRTEQRDSAMYRCASSPSWRDGYEQYFGPGTRLTVT.

The chain links TRBV15 to TRBJ1-2; maybe TRBD1 (6 bases). Trimming cost V 0 bases and J 5 bases, with 16 bases left between them. The CDR3 covers 16 residues. In germline, CDR1 is LNHNV, CDR2 YYDKDF (reference sequence). CDR3 bases: TGTGCCACCAGCAGAGAGGCCCTAAGACAGGTATATGGCTACACCTTC. Translating gives CATSREALRQVYGYTF. The entire variable domain, with the rest obtained from reference TRBV15 and TRBJ1-2, is as follows: DAMVIQNPRYQVTQFGKPVTLSCSQTLNHNVMYWYQQKSSQAPKLLFHYYDKDFNNEADTPDNFQSRRPNTSFCFLDIRSPGLGDTAMYLCATSREALRQVYGYTFGSGTRLTVV.